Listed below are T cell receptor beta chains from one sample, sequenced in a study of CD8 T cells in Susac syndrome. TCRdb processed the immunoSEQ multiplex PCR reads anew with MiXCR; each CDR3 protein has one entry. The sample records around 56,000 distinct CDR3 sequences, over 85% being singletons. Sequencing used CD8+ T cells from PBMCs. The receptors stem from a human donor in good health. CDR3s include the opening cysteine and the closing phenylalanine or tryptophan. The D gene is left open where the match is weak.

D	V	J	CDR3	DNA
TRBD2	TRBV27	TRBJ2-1	CASSSPGLADNEQFF	TGTGCCAGCAGCTCGCCGGGACTAGCCGACAATGAGCAGTTCTTC
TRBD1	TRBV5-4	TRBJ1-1	CASNTGQGWTEAFF	TGTGCCAGCAACACAGGACAGGGTTGGACTGAAGCTTTCTTT
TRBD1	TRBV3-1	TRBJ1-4	CASSQEGTGAFSEKLFF	TGTGCCAGCAGCCAAGAAGGGACAGGGGCGTTCAGTGAAAAACTGTTTTTT
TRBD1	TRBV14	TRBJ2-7	CASSQDRDRGRLNEQYF	TGTGCCAGCAGCCAAGATCGGGACAGGGGGCGGCTAAACGAGCAGTACTTC
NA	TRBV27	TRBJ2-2	CASSLTENTGELFF	TGTGCCAGCAGTTTAACGGAAAACACCGGGGAGCTGTTTTTT
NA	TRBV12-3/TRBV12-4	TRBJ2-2	CASSPETGELFF	TGTGCCAGCAGTCCAGAGACCGGGGAGCTGTTTTTT
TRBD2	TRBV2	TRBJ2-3	CASSDGPPREGFTQYF	TGTGCCAGCAGTGATGGCCCCCCACGGGAGGGGTTTACGCAGTATTTT
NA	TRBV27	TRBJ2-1	CASSLSGSSYNEQFF	TGTGCCAGCAGTCTCAGTGGCAGCTCCTACAATGAGCAGTTCTTC
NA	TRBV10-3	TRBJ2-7	CAISDGTNRGYEQYF	TGTGCCATCAGTGATGGGACGAACCGCGGGTACGAGCAGTACTTC
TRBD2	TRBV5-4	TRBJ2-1	CASSFLAGGPDDNEQFF	TGTGCCAGCAGCTTCTTAGCGGGGGGGCCGGATGACAATGAGCAGTTCTTC